This T cell receptor beta chain is drawn from a study of T-cell memory formation after mild COVID-19. The study's findings and limits: A second wave of clones peaked on day 37, and their SARS-CoV-2 specificity went unconfirmed. Certain responding clones were present in pre-infection memory, suggesting participation of cross-reactive memory. Contracting clones localized mainly to CM and EM when CD4+ and mainly to EMRA when CD8+. Clones that got smaller from day 15 to 85 had even CD4/CD8, while clones growing later tipped toward CD4+.

This clonotype has a handful of counts. Antigen specificity is unknown. V gave up 0 bases and J gave up 4 bases, with 9 bases separating them. The CDR3 length is 13 residues. Germline CDR1 DFQATT, CDR2 SNEGSKA (reference sequence). TCRdb reprocessed the 5' RACE reads with MiXCR, giving one entry per CDR3 protein. The sample includes 200,000 to 250,000 distinct CDR3 sequences, 10% to 13% seen only once; the top ten take approximately 2.8%. The chain joins TRBV20-1 to TRBJ1-2; D is unclear. This sequence was found in a man between 18 and 35 years old who had mild COVID-19 (a few samples of this study predate the infection). Cell type and time point are not known. Specimen: PBMCs or a T cell subset sorted from them (not recorded which). The CDR3 nucleotides are TGCAGTGCTAGAGAACCTGTCGGCTATGGCTACACCTTC. Its protein is CSAREPVGYGYTF.